This TCR beta chain derives from a study of T cell responses to AZD1222 COVID-19 vaccine. The study, taken as a whole, reports: It was only five to seven AZD1222 recipients who were seropositive at baseline. Donors were largely white British and mainly female; clonal diversity was possibly underestimated. The breadth and depth of Spike-specific TCRs increased once two AZD1222 doses had been given. Repertoire collection took place solely once the T cell response had peaked.

With regard to this clone: Its cognate antigen is unknown.

Measured with immunoSEQ multiplex PCR; TCRdb has only the in-frame clones, and not every one. The data show roughly 120,000 clones, almost 90% seen once. CDR1 and CDR2 from the germline V gene are KGHSH and LQKENI. V shed 4 bases and J shed 8 bases, with 18 bases lying between them. CDR3 size: 16 residues. This clonotype was obtained from an adult in good health. The sample in question was peripheral blood, obtained on day 0 of AZD1222 vaccination. V gene TRBV18 combines with J gene TRBJ1-6; maybe TRBD1 (6 bases). CDR3 region: CASSLLDPTGHSPLHF. CDR3 in DNA: TGTGCCAGCTCACTGCTTGACCCGACAGGCCATTCACCCCTCCACTTT.